This is a list of T cell receptor beta chains from one sample in a study of cytomegalovirus exposure and HLA in healthy donors. The table came from immunoSEQ multiplex PCR; TCRdb's copy has only in-frame clones and leaves some out. The sample includes 160,000 or so clones, approximately 80% of them seen just once. Sample: PBMCs. The receptors shown here come from a man aged 60 to 75 in good health and CMV-seronegative. CDR3s include the opening cysteine and the closing phenylalanine or tryptophan. The D gene is left open where the match is weak. Only some rows state a clone size, as once, few, many or a class for expanded clones.

J gene: TRBJ1-1; clone size: -; D gene: TRBD1; V gene: TRBV4-2; CDR3 protein: CASSLGTGAVNTEAFF; CDR3 DNA: TGTGCCAGCAGTCTCGGGACAGGGGCGGTTAACACTGAAGCTTTCTTT
J gene: TRBJ2-7; clone size: -; D gene: TRBD1; V gene: TRBV6-5; CDR3 protein: CASSQGAGEQYF; CDR3 DNA: TGTGCCAGCAGTCAGGGGGCTGGGGAGCAGTACTTC
J gene: TRBJ2-3; clone size: -; D gene: -; V gene: TRBV19; CDR3 protein: CASEGQRTDTQYF; CDR3 DNA: TGTGCCAGTGAGGGCCAGCGCACAGATACGCAGTATTTT
J gene: TRBJ2-1; clone size: -; D gene: -; V gene: TRBV2; CDR3 protein: CASSETVGEQFF; CDR3 DNA: TGTGCCAGCAGTGAAACTGTCGGTGAGCAGTTCTTC
J gene: TRBJ2-2; clone size: -; D gene: -; V gene: TRBV7-6; CDR3 protein: CASNAGANTGELFF; CDR3 DNA: TGTGCCAGCAATGCGGGGGCCAACACCGGGGAGCTGTTTTTT
J gene: TRBJ1-5; clone size: once; D gene: -; V gene: TRBV19; CDR3 protein: CASSQDRYQPQHF; CDR3 DNA: TGTGCCAGTAGTCAGGACAGATATCAGCCCCAGCATTTT
J gene: TRBJ2-5; clone size: once; D gene: TRBD2; V gene: TRBV2; CDR3 protein: CATWGAPRGGLQETQYF; CDR3 DNA: TGTGCCACCTGGGGAGCACCGCGGGGGGGACTACAAGAGACCCAGTACTTC
J gene: TRBJ1-2; clone size: -; D gene: TRBD1; V gene: TRBV19; CDR3 protein: CASTTGGYGYTF; CDR3 DNA: TGTGCCAGTACAACAGGGGGCTATGGCTACACCTTC
J gene: TRBJ2-7; clone size: -; D gene: -; V gene: TRBV5-6; CDR3 protein: CASSLRTTYEQYF; CDR3 DNA: TGTGCCAGCAGCTTGCGAACAACCTACGAGCAGTACTTC
J gene: TRBJ1-4; clone size: -; D gene: TRBD1; V gene: TRBV6-6; CDR3 protein: CASSYSTGGKLFF; CDR3 DNA: TGTGCCAGCAGTTACTCGACAGGGGGCAAACTGTTTTTT
J gene: TRBJ1-1; clone size: -; D gene: TRBD1; V gene: TRBV29-1; CDR3 protein: CSVGTGTANTEAFF; CDR3 DNA: TGCAGCGTCGGGACAGGAACGGCGAACACTGAAGCTTTCTTT
J gene: TRBJ1-2; clone size: -; D gene: -; V gene: TRBV4-3; CDR3 protein: CASKSDLSLNYGYTF; CDR3 DNA: TGCGCCAGCAAGTCTGACTTATCTCTTAACTATGGCTACACCTTC
J gene: TRBJ2-1; clone size: -; D gene: -; V gene: TRBV15; CDR3 protein: CATSRDRGSGQFF; CDR3 DNA: TGTGCCACCAGCAGAGATCGGGGAAGCGGGCAGTTCTTC
J gene: TRBJ2-5; clone size: -; D gene: TRBD1; V gene: TRBV9; CDR3 protein: CASTGQGHQETQYF; CDR3 DNA: TGTGCCAGCACCGGACAGGGACATCAAGAGACCCAGTACTTC
J gene: TRBJ2-1; clone size: -; D gene: TRBD1; V gene: TRBV10-3; CDR3 protein: CAISDGRTGNEQFF; CDR3 DNA: TGTGCCATCAGTGACGGCCGGACAGGAAATGAGCAGTTCTTC
J gene: TRBJ1-1; clone size: -; D gene: -; V gene: TRBV5-6; CDR3 protein: CASSLAGIRAEAFF; CDR3 DNA: TGTGCCAGCAGCTTGGCGGGGATTCGGGCTGAAGCTTTCTTT
J gene: TRBJ2-7; clone size: -; D gene: TRBD2; V gene: TRBV5-1; CDR3 protein: CASSSGTSVYEQYF; CDR3 DNA: TGCGCCAGCAGCTCCGGGACTAGTGTTTACGAGCAGTACTTC
J gene: TRBJ2-7; clone size: -; D gene: -; V gene: TRBV28; CDR3 protein: CASSLGPPSYEQYF; CDR3 DNA: TGTGCCAGCAGTTTGGGCCCCCCCAGCTACGAGCAGTACTTC
J gene: TRBJ2-2; clone size: -; D gene: TRBD2; V gene: TRBV7-7; CDR3 protein: CASSKITHGGAVTGELFF; CDR3 DNA: TGTGCTAGCAGCAAAATTACACACGGGGGGGCCGTCACCGGGGAGCTGTTTTTT
J gene: TRBJ2-7; clone size: -; D gene: TRBD2; V gene: TRBV7-3; CDR3 protein: CASSIPSGSYEQYF; CDR3 DNA: TGTGCCAGCAGCATCCCTAGCGGCTCCTACGAGCAGTACTTC
J gene: TRBJ2-2; clone size: -; D gene: TRBD1; V gene: TRBV29-1; CDR3 protein: CSVGTGNTGELFF; CDR3 DNA: TGCAGCGTTGGGACAGGGAACACCGGGGAGCTGTTTTTT
J gene: TRBJ1-1; clone size: -; D gene: -; V gene: TRBV30; CDR3 protein: CAWSAFGGNTEAFF; CDR3 DNA: TGTGCCTGGAGTGCGTTTGGCGGGAACACTGAAGCTTTCTTT
J gene: TRBJ2-7; clone size: -; D gene: -; V gene: TRBV7-2; CDR3 protein: CASSLDGQGFYEQYF; CDR3 DNA: TGTGCCAGCAGCTTAGATGGGCAGGGCTTCTACGAGCAGTACTTC
J gene: TRBJ2-7; clone size: few; D gene: -; V gene: TRBV4-3; CDR3 protein: CASSQDRLPRLGEDEQYF; CDR3 DNA: TGCGCCAGCAGCCAAGATCGCCTCCCGCGCCTCGGGGAAGACGAGCAGTACTTC
J gene: TRBJ2-1; clone size: -; D gene: TRBD1; V gene: TRBV19; CDR3 protein: CASHSTGDDEQFF; CDR3 DNA: TGTGCCAGCCACTCGACAGGGGACGATGAGCAGTTCTTC
J gene: TRBJ1-1; clone size: -; D gene: -; V gene: TRBV5-1; CDR3 protein: CASSFSQAGILNTEAFF; CDR3 DNA: TGCGCCAGCAGCTTTTCTCAGGCAGGCATTTTGAACACTGAAGCTTTCTTT
J gene: TRBJ2-1; clone size: -; D gene: -; V gene: TRBV2; CDR3 protein: CASNSRSYNEQFF; CDR3 DNA: TGTGCCAGCAACAGCCGATCCTACAATGAGCAGTTCTTC
J gene: TRBJ1-4; clone size: -; D gene: TRBD1; V gene: TRBV2; CDR3 protein: CASSPLGQGNEKLFF; CDR3 DNA: TGTGCCAGCAGCCCCCTGGGACAGGGGAATGAAAAACTGTTTTTT
J gene: TRBJ2-1; clone size: -; D gene: -; V gene: TRBV28; CDR3 protein: CASRSLGGSPPYYSYNEQFF; CDR3 DNA: TGTGCCAGCAGGTCCCTCGGGGGTAGCCCACCCTACTACTCCTACAATGAGCAGTTCTTC
J gene: TRBJ2-2; clone size: -; D gene: -; V gene: TRBV5-1; CDR3 protein: CASKDRPSNTGELFF; CDR3 DNA: TGCGCCAGCAAAGACAGACCTTCGAACACCGGGGAGCTGTTTTTT
J gene: TRBJ1-4; clone size: few; D gene: -; V gene: TRBV19; CDR3 protein: CASSIGGDGGEKLFF; CDR3 DNA: TGTGCCAGTAGTATAGGGGGGGACGGAGGTGAAAAACTGTTTTTT
J gene: TRBJ2-7; clone size: -; D gene: TRBD2; V gene: TRBV5-1; CDR3 protein: CASSLGREGEQYF; CDR3 DNA: TGCGCCAGCAGCTTGGGGCGGGAGGGCGAGCAGTACTTC
J gene: TRBJ2-7; clone size: -; D gene: TRBD1; V gene: TRBV5-1; CDR3 protein: CASSLGSTGGVLDF; CDR3 DNA: TGCGCCAGCAGCTTGGGTTCGACAGGGGGCGTATTGGACTTC
J gene: TRBJ2-7; clone size: -; D gene: TRBD2; V gene: TRBV29-1; CDR3 protein: CSVRGGASEQYF; CDR3 DNA: TGCAGCGTTCGGGGGGGGGCTTCCGAGCAGTACTTC
J gene: TRBJ1-2; clone size: -; D gene: -; V gene: TRBV29-1; CDR3 protein: CSVEGQGKVGYTF; CDR3 DNA: TGCAGCGTTGAAGGTCAGGGGAAGGTTGGCTACACCTTC
J gene: TRBJ2-5; clone size: -; D gene: -; V gene: TRBV15; CDR3 protein: CATSRDDREGTQYF; CDR3 DNA: TGTGCCACCAGCAGAGATGACCGCGAGGGGACCCAGTACTTC
J gene: TRBJ2-2; clone size: -; D gene: -; V gene: TRBV7-9; CDR3 protein: CASSSWGGADTGELFF; CDR3 DNA: TGTGCCAGCAGCTCCTGGGGGGGGGCGGACACCGGGGAGCTGTTTTTT